Here is one TCR beta chain with its context. Its cognate antigen is unknown. Unique molecular identifiers tagged the TCR beta cDNA libraries. T cells, about 0.9 to 10 million of them, yielded some 510,000 cDNA molecules. TCRdb passed the PCR reads through MiXCR, listing each CDR3 protein once. The sample holds 800,000 to 950,000 distinct CDR3 sequences, 53% seen once. This entry is derived from a study of post-analysis software for immune sequencing data. The study's findings and limits: In patients, roughly five TRBV segments were more frequent than in controls, with TRBV5-6, TRBV5-1 and TRBV20-1 among them. Significantly decreased normalized Chao1 diversity was recorded for multiple sclerosis patients relative to controls.

The CDR3 has 20 residues. The V segment lost 4 bases and the J segment 5 bases; nucleotides outside the gene matches: 21. The germline CDR1 and CDR2 sequences are SGHAT and FQDESV (reference sequence). The specimen sequenced was blood. The chain employs TRBV11-1 and TRBJ2-7; 12 bases map to TRBD1. This receptor was obtained from a girl aged 5-17 years with multiple sclerosis. The CDR3 DNA reads as TGTGCCAGCAGCTCCCCAGCCCTGCGATACCGGGACAGGGGGCTTCACGAGCAGTACTTC. This codes for CASSSPALRYRDRGLHEQYF.